Below are 6 T cell receptor beta chains sequenced from a single sample in a study of technical replicates of blood from a handful of donors. Measured with immunoSEQ multiplex PCR; TCRdb has only the in-frame clones, and not every one. The sample yields about 94,000 clones, around 95% seen once. The material sequenced was T cells isolated from PBMCs. These receptors were collected from a human donor in good health.

The genes are TRBV19 and TRBJ1-4; the match to TRBD1 covers 11 bases. The CDR3 sequence is 17 residues long. Germline CDR1 reads LNHDA; CDR2 reads SQIVND (reference sequence). The junction had 13 bases not matched to a gene; V was cut back by 6 bases and J by 7 bases. The CDR3 coding sequence is TGTGCCAGTAGGACGGGACAGGGGGAAGAGTATGGTGAAAAACTGTTTTTT. Its protein product is CASRTGQGEEYGEKLFF.

The chain carries TRBV5-1 and TRBJ2-7; 8 positions match TRBD2. The CDR3 loop spans 16 amino acids. The V segment lost 4 bases and the J segment 1 base; nucleotides outside the gene matches: 10. Germline values: CDR1 SGHRS, CDR2 YFSETQ. CDR3 in amino acids: CASSHSGRAGSYEQYF. CDR3 DNA: TGCGCCAGCAGCCATTCCGGGAGGGCCGGTTCCTACGAGCAGTACTTC.

Written as DNA, the CDR3 is TGTGCCAGCAGCGCGACACGAACTAACTATGGCTACACCTTC. Amino acids: CASSATRTNYGYTF. J is TRBJ1-2 and V is TRBV9; no definite D call. V lost 3 bases to trimming and J lost 0 bases, with 9 bases between them. The V gene's germline CDR1 is SGDLS and CDR2 YYNGEE. The length of the CDR3 is 14 residues.

The chain employs TRBV5-1 and TRBJ2-5; TRBD2 matches 7 bases. The V gene end was trimmed by 4 bases and the J gene end by 5 bases; junction bases not matched to a gene: 20. The CDR3 has 18 amino acids. Germline CDR1 SGHRS, CDR2 YFSETQ. CDR3 bases: TGCGCCAGCAGCCCGGGGGGTTCCAGTTGGGGCTCGTCGGAGACCCAGTACTTC. Its translation: CASSPGGSSWGSSETQYF. The variable domain in full, with the rest retrieved from reference TRBV5-1 and TRBJ2-5, is KAGVTQTPRYLIKTRGQQVTLSCSPISGHRSVSWYQQTPGQGLQFLFEYFSETQRNKGNFPGRFSGRQFSNSRSEMNVSTLELGDSALYLCASSPGGSSWGSSETQYFGPGTRLLVL.

The chain combines TRBV13 with TRBJ2-7; possible D gene TRBD2, 5 bases. Trimming pared 5 bases from V and 3 bases from J, leaving 14 bases between. The CDR3 length is 14 residues. The germline V gene encodes CDR1 PRHDT and CDR2 FYEKMQ (reference sequence). CDR3: CASSEGLGLYEQYF. DNA for the CDR3: TGTGCCAGCAGCGAGGGCCTTGGGCTCTACGAGCAGTACTTC.

This clone was detected only a few times. The chain uses TRBV5-1 and TRBJ1-1; D is unclear. V lost 0 bases, J lost 3 bases, and 15 bases lay in between. This CDR3 is 16 amino acids long. Germline loops: CDR1 SGHRS, CDR2 YFSETQ. The CDR3 DNA sequence: TGCGCCAGCAGCTTGGAGGCCGCGGATTCGTACACTGAAGCTTTCTTT. Translation: CASSLEAADSYTEAFF.